Given below is one TCR beta chain in context. Its antigen has not been determined. Qualities for individual bases were not recorded, and no much larger clone is one base off. Trimming removed 3 bases from V and 5 bases from J; the gene matches leave 10 bases unexplained. The germline V gene yields SGHTA for CDR1 and FQGNSA for CDR2. The CDR3 goes from the cysteine to the phenylalanine over 17 residues. The CDR3 DNA has 51 bases and is translated from base 1. This sample is drawn from a study of CD4 T cells in relation to SARS-CoV-2 and coronaviruses (dated by TCRdb to the early 2020s). With regard to the full study: In the ViraFEST assay, PBMCs were grown with antigen for 9 to 10 days, and TCR beta CDR3s were then sequenced to identify antigen-specific clonal expansions. The Adaptive Biotechnologies TCR-sequencing kit was used to sequence samples from three pre-COVID donors and the naive versus memory experiments, while other data came from Illumina-based sequencing. At the level of individual TCR clonotypes, the study measured memory CD4+ T cell crossreactivity between SARS-CoV-2 spike protein and common cold coronavirus spike proteins. For other donors in the study, expansion assays were sequenced with a different, Illumina-based TCR-beta assay. The negative reference condition was either a culture with an HIV-1 Nef peptide pool or a culture with no peptide. Shared crossreactive spike epitopes were mapped to their HLA restriction using patient-derived lymphoblastoid cell lines.

Points the paper makes about the study in general: The study was limited by small numbers of patients and tested TCRs. Pre-pandemic and post-infection samples were not both contributed by any donor, so tracing of the source of pre-existing responses was limited. Because the crossreactivity analysis focused on spike protein, crossreactivity against other viral proteins was not assessed. Crossreactive clones showed significantly weaker SARS-CoV-2-driven expansion than monoreactive clones, consistent with antigenic imprinting. In about 61% of donors, memory CD4+ clonotypes turned up that crossrecognized SARS-CoV-2 and at least one common cold coronavirus spike.

To prepare the library, the immunoSEQ multiplex PCR assay was applied. Processing in the source paper ran as follows. During preprocessing, nonproductive sequences were removed, as were CDR3s that did not start with C, did not end with F or W, or were shorter than 7 amino acids. Antigen-specific clonotypes were called with the MANAFEST web app on the basis of expansion relative to the reference and to other culture wells. A clone counted as positive if significantly expanded in 2 of 3 replicate wells versus the reference culture at FDR below 0.05. A further requirement for positive clones was significant expansion compared with all other tandem wells, along with an odds ratio above 5. After three terminal residues were trimmed from each end, CDR3 homology was quantified as pairwise Levenshtein distance using the stringdist R package. This is the immuneACCESS table as TCRdb keeps it, with only in-frame sequences that have V and J called. A part of the clones is gone; compared with another copy, unresolved V genes explain less than half, and the rest is unexplained. The DNA gave D and trimming, while V, J and clone size come from that table. The sample has 10,000 to 15,000 clones on record, over 65% of them singletons. Together, the top ten hold around 6.9% of the sample.

CD4+ T cells from unexposed donors were collected before the COVID-19 pandemic (2011-2018). After less than 13 days of culture, CD4+ T cells were isolated with the EasySep CD4+ T cell isolation kit. Unexposed donor CD4+ T cells were tested for reactivity to SARS-CoV-2 S and N and four common cold coronavirus spike pools, as cell number allowed. About 1.8 million PBMCs per well were cultured in IMDM with approximately 4.5% human AB serum and approximately 9.5 IU/ml IL-2. Half of the culture medium was replaced with fresh IL-2-containing medium on days 3 and 7. Each peptide culture condition was generally run in triplicate replicate wells. The leukapheresis product used for the unexposed donors was purchased from a commercial source. Ficoll-Paque PLUS gradient centrifugation was used to isolate PBMCs from leukapheresis product or whole blood. PBMCs were either cryopreserved at -140°C or used fresh in the expansion assay. The QIAamp Micro DNA Kit was used to extract genomic DNA from the CD4+ T cells.

This clonotype originated in a human donor in good health. What was sequenced was CD4+ T cells from PBMCs, cultured in vitro. The V and J genes are TRBV7-2 and TRBJ2-5, with TRBD2 matching 12 junction bases. CDR3 region: CASSFPLAGGPWETQYF. The nucleotide sequence is given as TGTGCCAGCAGCTTCCCTCTAGCGGGAGGGCCATGGGAGACCCAGTACTTC.